Presented here are 10 T cell receptor beta chains from one specimen sequenced in a study of T-cell reconstitution after alpha-beta-depleted transplantation in children. As it was prepared, the TCRbeta library received unique molecular identifiers. Each CDR3 protein is one row after TCRdb ran MiXCR on the PCR reads. The sample holds 750,000 to 950,000 distinct CDR3 sequences, approximately 15% seen once. Source: PBMCs, mostly from graft donor cells, taken 360 days after TCRalphabeta/CD19-depleted stem cell transplant. These receptors originate from a male patient between 10 and 17 years old who had a stem cell transplant for acute lymphoblastic leukemia, so the T cells may come from the graft donor.

The chain links TRBV16 to TRBJ2-7; D may correspond to TRBD1 or TRBD2 (5 bases each). V was cut by 4 bases and J by 3 bases, with 13 bases left in between. CDR3 size: 14 residues. From germline, CDR1 is KGHSY and CDR2 FQNENV. CDR3: CASSRSTAVYEQYF. Here the CDR3 DNA reads TGTGCCAGCAGCCGGTCGACAGCGGTCTACGAGCAGTACTTC.

The J gene is TRBJ1-1, the V gene TRBV5-1; D is possibly TRBD1 (5 bases). This CDR3 comprises 15 residues. Germline V gene lookup returns CDR1 SGHRS and CDR2 YFSETQ. With 0 bases removed from V and 2 bases from J, the gap between germline ends came to 11 bases. This chain's CDR3 is CASSLARDRNTEAFF. As DNA, the CDR3 is TGCGCCAGCAGCTTGGCCAGAGACAGAAACACTGAAGCTTTCTTT.

This clonotype came up a few times. J is TRBJ2-6 and V is TRBV7-3; no firm D call. The ends were cut back, 6 bases at V and 2 bases at J, with 8 bases in the middle. Germline values: CDR1 SGHTA, CDR2 FQGTGA. The length of the CDR3 is 14 residues. For the CDR3, the DNA is TGTGCCAGCAGTCGTAATCCTGGGGCCAACGTCCTGACTTTC. The encoded protein is CASSRNPGANVLTF.

This clonotype was seen repeatedly, ten times or more. V and J are TRBV9 and TRBJ2-3, with 13 bases that match TRBD2. Looked up from germline, CDR1 is SGDLS and CDR2 is YYNGEE. The CDR3 contains 16 residues. With 4 bases clipped from V and 4 bases from J, the junction kept 6 bases outside the gene matches. The CDR3 nucleotides are TGTGCCAGCAGCCCTAGGACTAGCGGGAGCCCAGATACGCAGTATTTT. Translated: CASSPRTSGSPDTQYF.

V gene TRBV9 combines with J gene TRBJ2-2, with 8 nucleotides matching TRBD2. The CDR3 is 16 amino acids. V lost 0 bases and J lost 3; bases outside the gene matches: 4. Germline values: CDR1 SGDLS, CDR2 YYNGEE. CDR3 region: CASSVVGGRHTGELFF. CDR3 in DNA: TGTGCCAGCAGCGTAGTGGGCGGGAGGCACACCGGGGAGCTGTTTTTT.

This clonotype has more than one count but fewer than ten. The J gene is TRBJ2-3, the V gene TRBV20-1; D is unresolved. V was trimmed by 6 bases and J by 6 bases, leaving 13 bases between them. Germline V gene sequence: CDR1 DFQATT, CDR2 SNEGSKA (reference sequence). This CDR3 contains 12 residues. The CDR3 is CSAPPRGDTQYF. DNA for the CDR3: TGCAGTGCACCGCCCCGTGGCGATACGCAGTATTTT.

J is TRBJ2-3 and V is TRBV5-1, with 7 nucleotides matching TRBD1. Germline-derived CDR1 and CDR2 are SGHRS and YFSETQ. The CDR3 consists of 14 residues. Trimming cost V 4 bases and J 14 bases; bases outside gene matches: 16. The CDR3 DNA is TGCGCCAGCAGCACCGGGACAGCGTGGCAGCTTTTGTATTTT. It codes for CASSTGTAWQLLYF.

This clonotype has only a few counts. The CDR3 DNA reads TGTGCCAGCAGCCAGGTCGCCTACGAGCAGTACTTC. It codes for CASSQVAYEQYF. The chain uses TRBV6-2 or TRBV6-3 and TRBJ2-7; D not certain. V was trimmed by 6 bases and J by 2 bases, leaving 8 bases between them. Germline CDR1 MNHEY, CDR2 SVGEGT. The CDR3 runs to 12 residues.

This clonotype has more than one count but fewer than ten. The gene calls are TRBV4-2 and TRBJ2-3, with 9 bases aligning to TRBD1. The V segment lost 0 bases and the J segment 2 bases; nucleotides outside the gene matches: 6. Per germline, CDR1 LGHNA and CDR2 YNFKEQ. The CDR3 consists of 17 residues. The DNA for the CDR3 is TGTGCCAGCAGCCAAGACTTGGGGACAGGGTTCACAGATACGCAGTATTTT. It specifies CASSQDLGTGFTDTQYF.

Ten or more counts support this clonotype. This chain joins TRBV5-1 and TRBJ2-1; weak D call: TRBD2 (5 bases). V was clipped by 5 bases and J by 3 bases, with 9 bases between them. The germline V gene encodes CDR1 SGHRS and CDR2 YFSETQ. This CDR3 region has 13 residues. The CDR3 here is CASSRGVYNEQFF. In nucleotides, the CDR3 is TGCGCCAGCAGTCGGGGAGTCTACAATGAGCAGTTCTTC. Complete variable domain (other parts from reference TRBV5-1 and TRBJ2-1): KAGVTQTPRYLIKTRGQQVTLSCSPISGHRSVSWYQQTPGQGLQFLFEYFSETQRNKGNFPGRFSGRQFSNSRSEMNVSTLELGDSALYLCASSRGVYNEQFFGPGTRLTVL.